This T cell receptor beta chain emerged from a study of PD-1 blockade in classical Hodgkin lymphoma. Each patient relapsed following autologous stem cell transplantation, and prior brentuximab vedotin exposure differed. The CDR3 covers 17 residues. Trimming stripped 2 bases from V and 4 bases from J, with 20 bases between. Germline V lookup: CDR1 LNHDA, CDR2 SQIVND (reference sequence). Profiled with immunoSEQ multiplex PCR; TCRdb holds only in-frame clones, not every one. The table shows tens of thousands of clones, with roughly 66% occurring only once. The rearrangement uses TRBV19 and TRBJ1-1, with a weak D call TRBD1 (5 bases). This clonotype was obtained from a human donor with classical Hodgkin lymphoma. This specimen consisted of peripheral blood mononuclear cells (PBMCs), obtained before the second cycle of nivolumab. The CDR3 is CASSIKAQAHLFTEAFF. In nucleotides, the CDR3 is TGTGCCAGTAGTATAAAGGCACAGGCCCACCTTTTCACTGAAGCTTTCTTT. Full variable domain (missing parts from reference TRBV19 and TRBJ1-1): DGGITQSPKYLFRKEGQNVTLSCEQNLNHDAMYWYRQDPGQGLRLIYYSQIVNDFQKGDIAEGYSVSREKKESFPLTVTSAQKNPTAFYLCASSIKAQAHLFTEAFFGQGTRLTVV.